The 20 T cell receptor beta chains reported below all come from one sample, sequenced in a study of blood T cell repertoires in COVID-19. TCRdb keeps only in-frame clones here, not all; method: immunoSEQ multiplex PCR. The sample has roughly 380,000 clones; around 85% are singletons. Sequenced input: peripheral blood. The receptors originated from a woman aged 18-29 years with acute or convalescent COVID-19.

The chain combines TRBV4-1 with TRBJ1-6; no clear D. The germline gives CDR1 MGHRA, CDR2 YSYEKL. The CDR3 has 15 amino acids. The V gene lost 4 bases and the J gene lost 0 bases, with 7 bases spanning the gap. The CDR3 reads CASSRSGSYNSPLHF. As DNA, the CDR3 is TGCGCCAGCAGCCGTTCCGGCTCCTATAATTCACCCCTCCACTTT.

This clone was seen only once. For the CDR3, the DNA is TGCGCCAGCAGCCAAGATAACCTAGCGGAGGCCTACGAGCAGTACTTC. It yields the protein CASSQDNLAEAYEQYF. The chain has TRBV4-1 and TRBJ2-7; 7 bases line up with TRBD2. The ends lost 0 bases at V and 2 bases at J; junction bases unmatched: 7. Germline CDR1 is MGHRA and CDR2 is YSYEKL. The CDR3 loop spans 16 amino acids.

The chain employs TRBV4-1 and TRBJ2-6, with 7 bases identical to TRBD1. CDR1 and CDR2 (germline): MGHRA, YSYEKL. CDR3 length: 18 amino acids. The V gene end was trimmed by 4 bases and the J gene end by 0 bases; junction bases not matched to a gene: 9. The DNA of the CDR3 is TGCGCCAGCAGCCTTGGGACAGCAAAAAGCTCTGGGGCCAACGTCCTGACTTTC. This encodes CASSLGTAKSSGANVLTF.

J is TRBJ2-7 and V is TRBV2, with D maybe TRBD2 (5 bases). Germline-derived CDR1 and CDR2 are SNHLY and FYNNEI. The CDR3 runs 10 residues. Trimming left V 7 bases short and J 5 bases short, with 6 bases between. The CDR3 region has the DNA TGTGCCAGCACGGGGAACGAGCAGTACTTC. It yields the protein CASTGNEQYF.

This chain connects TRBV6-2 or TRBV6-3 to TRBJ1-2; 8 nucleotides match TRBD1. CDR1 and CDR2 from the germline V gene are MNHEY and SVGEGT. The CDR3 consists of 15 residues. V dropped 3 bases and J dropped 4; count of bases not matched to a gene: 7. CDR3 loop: CASSYGSGGFYGYTF. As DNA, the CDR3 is TGTGCCAGCAGTTATGGGTCAGGGGGCTTCTATGGCTACACCTTC.

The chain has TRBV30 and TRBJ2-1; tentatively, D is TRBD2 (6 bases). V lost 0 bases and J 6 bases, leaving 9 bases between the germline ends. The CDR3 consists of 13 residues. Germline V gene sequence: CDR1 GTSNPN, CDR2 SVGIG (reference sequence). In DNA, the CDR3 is TGTGCCTGGAGTGTGACCGGGGGCAATGAGCAGTTCTTC. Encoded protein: CAWSVTGGNEQFF.

The CDR3 sequence is CASSSSGVEAFF. The DNA of the CDR3 is TGTGCCAGCAGTTCCTCAGGGGTTGAAGCTTTCTTT. V usage is TRBV6-6 and J usage is TRBJ1-1; possible D gene TRBD1, 6 bases. This CDR3 is 12 amino acids long. CDR1 MNHNY and CDR2 SVGAGI come from the germline V gene (reference sequence). Deletions cut 4 bases from V and 7 bases from J, with 10 bases between.

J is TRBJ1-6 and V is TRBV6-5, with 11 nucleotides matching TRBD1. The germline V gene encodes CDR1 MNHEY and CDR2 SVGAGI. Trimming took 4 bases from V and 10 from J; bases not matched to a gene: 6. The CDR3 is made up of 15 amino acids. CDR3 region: CASSSGQGADSPLHF. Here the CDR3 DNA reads TGTGCCAGCAGTTCCGGACAGGGGGCGGACTCACCCCTCCACTTT.

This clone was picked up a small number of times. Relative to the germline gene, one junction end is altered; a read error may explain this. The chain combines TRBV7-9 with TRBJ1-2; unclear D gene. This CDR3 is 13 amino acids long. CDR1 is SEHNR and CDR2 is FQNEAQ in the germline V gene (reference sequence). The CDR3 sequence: CASSLDRLRGYTF. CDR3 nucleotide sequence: TGTGCCAGCAGTTTAGACCGTTTGAGGGGCTACACCTTC.

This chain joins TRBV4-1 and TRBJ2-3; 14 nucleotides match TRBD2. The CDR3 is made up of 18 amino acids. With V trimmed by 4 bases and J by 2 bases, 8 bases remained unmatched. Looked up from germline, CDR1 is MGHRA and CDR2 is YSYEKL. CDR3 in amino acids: CASSRGTSGSGVTDTQYF. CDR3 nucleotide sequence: TGCGCCAGCAGCCGGGGGACTAGCGGGAGCGGGGTCACAGATACGCAGTATTTT.

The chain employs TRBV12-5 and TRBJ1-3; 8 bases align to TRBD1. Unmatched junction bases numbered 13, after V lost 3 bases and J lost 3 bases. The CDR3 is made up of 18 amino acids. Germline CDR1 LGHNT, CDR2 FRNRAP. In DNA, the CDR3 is TGTGCTAGTGGTTTTACGGTCCCGGGACAGGTCTTTGGAAACACCATATATTTT. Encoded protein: CASGFTVPGQVFGNTIYF. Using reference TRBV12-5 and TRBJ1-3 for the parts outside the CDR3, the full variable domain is DARVTQTPRHKVTEMGQEVTMRCQPILGHNTVFWYRQTMMQGLELLAYFRNRAPLDDSGMPKDRFSAEMPDATLATLKIQPSEPRDSAVYFCASGFTVPGQVFGNTIYFGEGSWLTVV.

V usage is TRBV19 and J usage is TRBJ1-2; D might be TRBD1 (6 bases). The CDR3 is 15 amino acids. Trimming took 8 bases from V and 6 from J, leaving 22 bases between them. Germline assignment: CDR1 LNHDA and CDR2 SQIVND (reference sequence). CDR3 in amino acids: CASSTFLLTGDGYTF. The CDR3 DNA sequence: TGTGCCAGTTCCACCTTCCTTTTGACAGGAGATGGCTACACCTTC. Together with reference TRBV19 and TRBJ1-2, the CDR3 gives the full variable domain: DGGITQSPKYLFRKEGQNVTLSCEQNLNHDAMYWYRQDPGQGLRLIYYSQIVNDFQKGDIAEGYSVSREKKESFPLTVTSAQKNPTAFYLCASSTFLLTGDGYTFGSGTRLTVV.

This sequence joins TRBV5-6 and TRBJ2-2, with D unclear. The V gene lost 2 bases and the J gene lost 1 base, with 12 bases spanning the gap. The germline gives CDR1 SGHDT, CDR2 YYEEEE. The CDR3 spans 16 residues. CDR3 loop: CASSLVGELNTGELFF. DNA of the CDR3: TGTGCCAGCAGCTTAGTTGGAGAGTTGAACACCGGGGAGCTGTTTTTT.

CDR3 region: CASSQGQGYSSPLHF. CDR3 nucleotides: TGTGCCAGCAGCCAGGGGCAGGGGTATTCTTCACCCCTCCACTTT. The chain carries TRBV3-1 (or the pseudogene TRBV3-2) and TRBJ1-6, with a tentative D call TRBD1 (6 bases). Trimming took 3 bases from V and 9 from J, leaving 15 bases between them. The CDR3 loop spans 15 amino acids. CDR1 and CDR2 from the germline V gene are LGHDT and YNNKEL (reference sequence).

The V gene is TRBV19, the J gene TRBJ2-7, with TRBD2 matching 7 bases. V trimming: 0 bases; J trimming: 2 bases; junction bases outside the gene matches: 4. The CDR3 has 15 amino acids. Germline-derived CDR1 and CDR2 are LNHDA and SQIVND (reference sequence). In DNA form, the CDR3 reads TGTGCCAGTAGTATAGATAGGACTAGAGCCTACGAGCAGTACTTC. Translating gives CASSIDRTRAYEQYF.

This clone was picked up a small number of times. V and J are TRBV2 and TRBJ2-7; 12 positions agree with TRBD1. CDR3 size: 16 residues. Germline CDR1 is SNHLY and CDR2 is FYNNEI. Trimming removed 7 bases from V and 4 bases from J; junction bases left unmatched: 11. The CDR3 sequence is CASTQFRDRGLYEQYF. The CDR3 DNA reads TGTGCCAGCACCCAATTCCGGGACAGGGGGCTTTACGAGCAGTACTTC. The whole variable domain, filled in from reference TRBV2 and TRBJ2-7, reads EPEVTQTPSHQVTQMGQEVILRCVPISNHLYFYWYRQILGQKVEFLVSFYNNEISEKSEIFDDQFSVERPDGSNFTLKIRSTKLEDSAMYFCASTQFRDRGLYEQYFGPGTRLTVT.

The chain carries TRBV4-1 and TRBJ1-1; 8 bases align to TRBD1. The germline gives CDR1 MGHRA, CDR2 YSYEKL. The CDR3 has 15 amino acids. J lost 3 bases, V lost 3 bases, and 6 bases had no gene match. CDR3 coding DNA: TGCGCCAGCAGCCATGCCACAGGGGGGGACACTGAAGCTTTCTTT. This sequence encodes CASSHATGGDTEAFF.

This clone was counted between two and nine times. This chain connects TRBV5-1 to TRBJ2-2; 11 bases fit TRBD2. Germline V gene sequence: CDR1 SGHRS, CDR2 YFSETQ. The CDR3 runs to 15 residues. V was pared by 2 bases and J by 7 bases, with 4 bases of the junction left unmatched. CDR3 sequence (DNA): TGCGCCAGCAGCTTCCTAGCGGGAGGAATCGGGGAGCTGTTTTTT. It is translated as CASSFLAGGIGELFF.

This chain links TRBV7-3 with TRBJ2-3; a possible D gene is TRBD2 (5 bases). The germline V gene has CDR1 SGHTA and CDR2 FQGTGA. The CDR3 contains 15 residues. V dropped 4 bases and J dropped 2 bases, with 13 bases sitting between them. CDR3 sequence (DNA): TGTGCCAGCAGCTCCTCACTAGGGAACACAGATACGCAGTATTTT. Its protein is CASSSSLGNTDTQYF.

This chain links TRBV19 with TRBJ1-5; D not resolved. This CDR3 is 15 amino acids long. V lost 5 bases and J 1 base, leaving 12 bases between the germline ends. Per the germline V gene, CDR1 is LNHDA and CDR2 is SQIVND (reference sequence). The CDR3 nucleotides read TGTGCCAGTAGTTGGAGAGGGTCGAGCAATCAGCCCCAGCATTTT. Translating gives CASSWRGSSNQPQHF.